This T cell receptor (beta chain) was captured in a study of T cell changes during pregnancy in multiple sclerosis. The CDR3 covers 15 residues. V dropped 2 bases and J dropped 7; count of bases not matched to a gene: 3. Germline values: CDR1 MNHNS, CDR2 SASEGT. Using immunoSEQ multiplex PCR, the repertoire was profiled, and TCRdb retains in-frame clones only, with some absent. The sample carries about 34,000 clones, around 90% recorded once. The chain links TRBV6-1 to TRBJ2-1; 12 nucleotides align to TRBD2. Sample: CD8+ T cells from peripheral blood mononuclear cells, taken in the third trimester of pregnancy. This TCR came from a female donor with multiple sclerosis, enrolled in a pregnancy study. CDR3 protein: CASSELAGGPNEQFF. CDR3 coding DNA: TGTGCCAGCAGTGAACTAGCGGGGGGGCCAAATGAGCAGTTCTTC.